This T cell receptor (beta chain) was recorded in a study of cytomegalovirus exposure and HLA in healthy donors. The method was immunoSEQ multiplex PCR; TCRdb's version includes in-frame clones alone and lacks a portion of them. The table has more than 90,000 clones, around nine tenths seen once. Study-wide results and caveats: Investigators reported under 200 TCR beta chains as tied to cytomegalovirus.

Notes on this clone: Its antigen is still unknown. The junction does not match germline at one end; this may be a read error.

CDR3 length: 14 amino acids. The V gene's germline CDR1 is SGHKS and CDR2 YYEKEE (reference sequence). The chain carries TRBV5-5 and TRBJ2-7, with 11 bases matching TRBD2. This clonotype was sampled from a man aged 18 to 30 in good health and CMV-seropositive. Specimen: PBMCs. CDR3 region: CASSATSGDYEQYF. The CDR3 nucleotides read TGTGCCAGCAGCGCGACTAGCGGGGACTACGAGCAGTATTTC.